Each of the 16 T cell receptor beta chains below was sequenced from the same sample in a study of T cells after posttransplantation cyclophosphamide (dated by TCRdb to the mid-2010s). Libraries were made using the immunoSEQ multiplex PCR assay. TCRdb holds this immuneACCESS table with in-frame rearrangements only. Some clones are missing; in checked studies, unresolved V genes explain under half, and the rest has no known cause. The sample profile shows about 9,200 clones; about 91% of them were found once. The ten largest clones capture roughly 1.5% of the sample. Material for sequencing was memory CD4+ T cells sorted from PBMCs. The source of these receptors is a woman aged 60-75 years in good health, CMV-negative, and a related stem cell transplant donor.

The chain has TRBV30 and TRBJ2-1; 9 bases align to TRBD2. The CDR3 is made up of 15 amino acids. Germline V gene data show CDR1 as GTSNPN and CDR2 as SVGIG (reference sequence). The ends lost 2 bases at V and 5 bases at J; junction bases unmatched: 7. The CDR3, as DNA: TGTGCCTGGAGTTCTTCCGGGACTAGCAACAATGAGCAGTTCTTC. Its protein is CAWSSSGTSNNEQFF.

The chain recombines TRBV6-1 with TRBJ2-4; D gene uncertain. The V end was cut by 3 bases, the J end by 0 bases, with 3 bases between. The CDR3 loop spans 13 amino acids. CDR1 and CDR2 (germline): MNHNS, SASEGT. CDR3 in amino acids: CASSERAKNIQYF. The CDR3 nucleotides read TGTGCCAGCAGTGAGAGAGCCAAAAACATTCAGTACTTC.

This chain joins TRBV28 and TRBJ1-4; TRBD1 is a possible D gene (6 bases). This CDR3 has 14 amino acids. V lost 6 bases, J lost 7 bases, and 15 bases lay in between. Germline CDR1 reads MDHEN; CDR2 reads SYDVKM. The CDR3 DNA reads TGTGCCAGCAGACGGGGACAAGGGGTTGAAAAACTGTTTTTT. Translation: CASRRGQGVEKLFF.

The genes are TRBV2 and TRBJ1-1; 8 bases fit TRBD1. The CDR3 runs 15 residues. The germline V gene has CDR1 SNHLY and CDR2 FYNNEI. The J segment lost 0 bases and the V segment lost 4 bases, leaving 4 bases of the junction unmatched. The chain's CDR3 is CASSAQGALNTEAFF. The CDR3 nucleotides read TGTGCCAGCAGTGCCCAGGGGGCCTTGAACACTGAAGCTTTCTTT.

On this clone itself: Other DNA variants within this sample encode the same CDR3. The CDR3 nucleotides read TGTGCCACCCGACAGGGTTTAAATTCACCCCTCCACTTT. Translation: CATRQGLNSPLHF. The chain recombines TRBV6-1 with TRBJ1-6, with 7 bases lining up with TRBD1. CDR1 and CDR2 (germline): MNHNS, SASEGT. Unmatched junction bases numbered 7, after V lost 10 bases and J lost 7 bases. CDR3 length: 13 residues.

The sample holds one count of this clone. CDR3 bases: TGTGCCAGCAGCCTATACCCACAAGAGACCCAGTACTTC. The encoded protein is CASSLYPQETQYF. This chain connects TRBV7-3 to TRBJ2-5; no reliable D call. The germline CDR1 and CDR2 sequences are SGHTA and FQGTGA. Trimming left V 5 bases short and J 2 bases short, with 9 bases between. The CDR3 covers 13 residues.

This chain links TRBV28 with TRBJ1-2; D is unresolved. This CDR3 is built from 12 residues. Trimming stripped 7 bases from V and 4 bases from J, with 10 bases between. Per germline, CDR1 MDHEN and CDR2 SYDVKM. The CDR3 is CASTATPYGYTF. Here the CDR3 DNA reads TGTGCCAGCACCGCGACACCCTATGGCTACACCTTC.

The V gene is TRBV7-2, the J gene TRBJ2-3; 7 nucleotides line up with TRBD1. V dropped 8 bases and J dropped 3; count of bases not matched to a gene: 8. The CDR3 sequence is 14 residues long. The germline V gene has CDR1 SGHTA and CDR2 FQGNSA. The CDR3 spells CASARDSWTDTQYF. The CDR3 coding sequence is TGTGCCAGCGCCCGGGACAGCTGGACAGATACGCAGTATTTT. Complete variable domain (other parts from reference TRBV7-2 and TRBJ2-3): GAGVSQSPSNKVTEKGKDVELRCDPISGHTALYWYRQSLGQGLEFLIYFQGNSAPDKSGLPSDRFSAERTGGSVSTLTIQRTQQEDSAVYLCASARDSWTDTQYFGPGTRLTVL.

Turning to this clone: The same CDR3 can be traced to other DNA sequences in this sample. The chain recombines TRBV19 with TRBJ1-6; D is unresolved. V was trimmed by 5 bases and J by 10 bases, leaving 15 bases between them. CDR1 and CDR2 (germline): LNHDA, SQIVND (reference sequence). The CDR3 totals 14 residues. This CDR3 reads CASSAQDGGSPLHF. Here the CDR3 DNA reads TGTGCCAGTAGTGCTCAGGACGGAGGATCACCCCTCCACTTT.

The rearrangement joins TRBV18 to TRBJ2-7; D is unresolved. In germline, CDR1 is KGHSH, CDR2 LQKENI. Trimming took 3 bases from V and 5 from J, leaving 5 bases between them. The CDR3 runs 11 residues. The CDR3 coding sequence is TGTGCCAGCTCACCGGCGGACGAGCAGTACTTC. It yields the protein CASSPADEQYF.

The chain combines TRBV7-9 with TRBJ2-5; 7 bases are shared with TRBD2. The CDR3 sequence is 13 residues long. From germline, CDR1 is SEHNR and CDR2 FQNEAQ (reference sequence). V lost 1 base to trimming and J lost 5 bases; unmatched junction nucleotides: 1. The CDR3: CASSLGGGETQYF. CDR3 nucleotide sequence: TGTGCCAGCAGCTTAGGGGGAGGGGAGACCCAGTACTTC.

This sequence joins TRBV30 and TRBJ2-7, with 9 bases that match TRBD1. The length of the CDR3 is 15 residues. V was clipped by 5 bases and J by 1 base; unmatched bases: 9. Germline lookup yields CDR1 GTSNPN and CDR2 SVGIG (reference sequence). CDR3 in amino acids: CAWSTFGQGSYEQYF. The CDR3 DNA reads TGTGCCTGGTCTACCTTTGGACAGGGGTCCTACGAGCAGTACTTC.

This clone occurred a few times. The J gene is TRBJ1-1, the V gene TRBV9; no clear D. The CDR3 extends over 16 amino acids. V gave up 0 bases and J gave up 3 bases, with 15 bases separating them. Germline V gene sequence: CDR1 SGDLS, CDR2 YYNGEE. The CDR3 DNA is TGTGCCAGCAGCGTAGGACTGAGCGACGGAGACACTGAAGCTTTCTTT. Translating gives CASSVGLSDGDTEAFF. Together with reference TRBV9 and TRBJ1-1, the CDR3 gives the full variable domain: DSGVTQTPKHLITATGQRVTLRCSPRSGDLSVYWYQQSLDQGLQFLIQYYNGEERAKGNILERFSAQQFPDLHSELNLSSLELGDSALYFCASSVGLSDGDTEAFFGQGTRLTVV.

This clone came up a few times. The chain is built from TRBV2 and TRBJ1-1; the D gene is possibly TRBD1 (6 bases). The germline V gene has CDR1 SNHLY and CDR2 FYNNEI. Trimming left V 6 bases short and J 5 bases short, with 16 bases between. The CDR3 extends over 14 amino acids. The DNA for the CDR3 is TGTGCCAGCAGGCCACAGGGACCCACTACTGAAGCTTTCTTT. Amino acids: CASRPQGPTTEAFF.

V and J are TRBV19 and TRBJ2-4; 7 bases fit TRBD1. With 3 bases clipped from V and 8 bases from J, the junction kept 7 bases outside the gene matches. The germline V gene has CDR1 LNHDA and CDR2 SQIVND (reference sequence). This CDR3 comprises 14 residues. In nucleotides, the CDR3 is TGTGCCAGTAGTATGCGACAGGGCGGTGACATTCAGTACTTC. It yields the protein CASSMRQGGDIQYF.

The chain combines TRBV19 with TRBJ1-1, with TRBD1 matching 8 bases. This CDR3 comprises 14 residues. CDR1 and CDR2 (germline): LNHDA, SQIVND (reference sequence). The ends lost 7 bases at V and 4 bases at J; junction bases unmatched: 8. The CDR3 region is CASTRDRTGTEAFF. The CDR3 region has the DNA TGTGCCAGTACCAGGGACAGGACTGGCACTGAAGCTTTCTTT.